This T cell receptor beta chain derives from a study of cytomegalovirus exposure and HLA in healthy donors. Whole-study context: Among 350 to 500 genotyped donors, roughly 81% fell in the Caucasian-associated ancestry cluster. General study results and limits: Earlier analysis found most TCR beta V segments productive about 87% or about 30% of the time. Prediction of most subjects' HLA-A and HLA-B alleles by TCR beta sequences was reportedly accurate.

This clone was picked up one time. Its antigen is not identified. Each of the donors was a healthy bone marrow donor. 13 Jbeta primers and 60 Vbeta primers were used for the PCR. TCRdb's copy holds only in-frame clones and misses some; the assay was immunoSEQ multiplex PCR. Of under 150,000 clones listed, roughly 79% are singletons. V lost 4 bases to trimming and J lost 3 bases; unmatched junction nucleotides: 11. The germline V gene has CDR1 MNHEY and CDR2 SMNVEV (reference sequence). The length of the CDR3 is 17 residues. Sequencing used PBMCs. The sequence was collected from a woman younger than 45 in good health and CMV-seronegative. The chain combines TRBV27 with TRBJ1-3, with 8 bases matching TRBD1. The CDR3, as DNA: TGTGCCAGCAGTTCCTTCCTCGGGACAGGATTTGGAAACACCATATATTTT. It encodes CASSSFLGTGFGNTIYF.